Listed below are T cell receptor beta chains from one sample, sequenced in a study of T-cell reconstitution after alpha-beta-depleted transplantation in children. TCRdb recomputed calls from the PCR reads with MiXCR, one row per CDR3 protein. The repertoire holds approximately 300,000 distinct CDR3 sequences, with about 9.9% as singletons. Sequencing was performed on peripheral blood, taken 180 days after TCRalphabeta/CD19-depleted stem cell transplant. Source of these receptors: a male patient under 10 years old who had a stem cell transplant for chronic granulomatous disease, so the T cells may come from the graft donor. Each CDR3 is given with its conserved first and last residue. D genes are given only for firm matches. Size is stated as once, few, many, or a class for an expanded clone.

TRBJ2-3	TRBV12-5	many	.	CASGLRLIQVVPTFPTDTQYF	TGTGCTAGTGGTTTGAGGTTGATACAGGTCGTACCGACGTTCCCCACAGATACGCAGTATTTT
TRBJ2-4	TRBV5-1	many	.	CASSRVAAGANIQYF	TGCGCCAGCAGCCGGGTCGCAGCAGGGGCGAACATTCAGTACTTC
TRBJ2-3	TRBV7-2	many	.	CASSANTDTQYF	TGTGCCAGCAGCGCGAACACAGATACGCAGTATTTT
TRBJ2-1	TRBV20-1	many	.	CSAKPTFLGNEQFF	TGCAGTGCCAAACCCACGTTCCTGGGGAATGAGCAGTTCTTC
TRBJ2-5	TRBV5-1	many	.	CASSQRYQETQYF	TGCGCCAGCAGTCAGCGGTACCAAGAGACCCAGTACTTC
TRBJ2-7	TRBV28	many	.	CASSGGWIARAYEQYF	TGTGCCAGCAGTGGGGGCTGGATAGCGCGCGCCTACGAGCAGTACTTC
TRBJ2-2	TRBV12-3/TRBV12-4	many	.	CASSFRTNTGELFF	TGTGCCAGCAGTTTTCGGACTAACACCGGGGAGCTGTTTTTT
TRBJ2-2	TRBV9	many	TRBD2	CASSVGVAGGNTGELFF	TGTGCCAGCAGCGTAGGTGTAGCGGGGGGGAACACCGGGGAGCTGTTTTTT
TRBJ2-5	TRBV21-1	many	.	CASSTPGQQETQYF	TGTGCCAGCAGCACCCCGGGACAGCAAGAGACCCAGTACTTC
TRBJ2-1	TRBV23-1	many	.	CASSQSEGPDNEQFF	TGCGCCAGCAGTCAATCGGAGGGGCCGGACAATGAGCAGTTCTTC
TRBJ1-2	TRBV4-3	many	TRBD1	CASSQVEGASGYTF	TGCGCCAGCAGCCAAGTAGAGGGGGCGTCTGGCTACACCTTC
TRBJ1-2	TRBV12-3/TRBV12-4	many	.	CASSFRVSYGYTF	TGTGCCAGCAGTTTCCGGGTTAGCTATGGCTACACCTTC